Reported below is one TCR beta chain. No antigen is known for it. This entry is derived from a study of identical twins. Healthy Caucasian individuals made up all the donors. V was clipped by 2 bases and J by 10 bases, with 9 bases between them. Germline CDR1 MNHEY, CDR2 SVGAGI. This CDR3 is 12 amino acids long. Study observations and caveats: Twin sharing of out-of-frame TCR alpha was underestimated by models in monozygotic pairs.

Template switching (which added a universal primer site) was used, and cDNA carried unique molecular identifiers. TCRdb independently ran MiXCR on the 5' RACE reads; one entry per CDR3 protein. The sample includes around 340,000 distinct CDR3 sequences, roughly an eighth of them seen just once. These data also featured in a second study, about yellow fever vaccine responses in identical twins.

The sequencing sample was made of CD8+ T cells sorted from blood. V usage is TRBV6-5 and J usage is TRBJ2-1; a possible D gene is TRBD1 (6 bases). This clonotype was sampled from a woman under 30 in good health. This chain's CDR3 is CASSYQTGEQFF. The CDR3 DNA follows: TGTGCCAGCAGTTACCAGACAGGAGAGCAGTTCTTC.